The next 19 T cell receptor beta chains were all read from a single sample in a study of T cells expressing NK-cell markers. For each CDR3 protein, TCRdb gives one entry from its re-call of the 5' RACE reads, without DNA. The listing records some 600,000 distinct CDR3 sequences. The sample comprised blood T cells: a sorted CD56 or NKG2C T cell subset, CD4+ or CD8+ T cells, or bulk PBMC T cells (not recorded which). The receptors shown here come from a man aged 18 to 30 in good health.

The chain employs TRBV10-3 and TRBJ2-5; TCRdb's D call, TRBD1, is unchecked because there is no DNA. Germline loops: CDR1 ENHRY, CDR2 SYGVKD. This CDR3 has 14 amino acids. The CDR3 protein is CATRDRVEKETQYF.

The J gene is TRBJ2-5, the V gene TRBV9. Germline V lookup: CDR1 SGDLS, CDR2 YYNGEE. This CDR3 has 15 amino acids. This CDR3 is CASSVAPNVGETQYF.

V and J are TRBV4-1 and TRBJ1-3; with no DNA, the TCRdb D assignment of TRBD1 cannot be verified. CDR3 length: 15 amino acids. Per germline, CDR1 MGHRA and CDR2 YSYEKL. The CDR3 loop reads CASSQTGTSGNTIYF.

CDR3 loop: CSVRRDSYEQYF. This chain connects TRBV29-1 to TRBJ2-7; the D gene TCRdb calls, TRBD1, cannot be checked with no DNA. CDR3 size: 12 residues. Germline V lookup: CDR1 SQVTM, CDR2 ANQGSEA.

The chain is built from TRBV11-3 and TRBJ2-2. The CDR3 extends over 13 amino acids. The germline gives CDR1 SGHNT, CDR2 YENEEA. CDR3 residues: CASISSNTGELFF.

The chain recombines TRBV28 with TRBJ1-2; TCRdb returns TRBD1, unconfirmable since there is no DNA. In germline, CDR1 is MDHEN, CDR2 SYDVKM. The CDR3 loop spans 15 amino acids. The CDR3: CASRRSGTHLSRYTF.

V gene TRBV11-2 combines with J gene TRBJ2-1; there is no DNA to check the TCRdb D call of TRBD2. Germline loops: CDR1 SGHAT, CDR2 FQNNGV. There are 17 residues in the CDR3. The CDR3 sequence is CASSQTGASGRMFEQFF. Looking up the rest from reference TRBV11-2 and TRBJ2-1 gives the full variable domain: EAGVAQSPRYKIIEKRQSVAFWCNPISGHATLYWYQQILGQGPKLLIQFQNNGVVDDSQLPKDRFSAERLKGVDSTLKIQPAKLEDSAVYLCASSQTGASGRMFEQFFGPGTRLTVL.

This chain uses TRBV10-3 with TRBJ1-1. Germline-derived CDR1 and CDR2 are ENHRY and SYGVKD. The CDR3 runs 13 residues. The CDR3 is CAISASLNTEAFF.

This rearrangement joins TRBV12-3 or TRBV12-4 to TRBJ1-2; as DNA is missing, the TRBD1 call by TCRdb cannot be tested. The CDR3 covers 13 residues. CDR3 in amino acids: CASSWAGVYGYTF.

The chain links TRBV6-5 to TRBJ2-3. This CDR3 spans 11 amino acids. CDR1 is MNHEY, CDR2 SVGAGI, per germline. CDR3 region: CASSTRDTQYF.

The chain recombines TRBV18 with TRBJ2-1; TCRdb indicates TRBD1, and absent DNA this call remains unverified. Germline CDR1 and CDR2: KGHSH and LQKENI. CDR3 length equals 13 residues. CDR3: CASSQDRERSPFF.

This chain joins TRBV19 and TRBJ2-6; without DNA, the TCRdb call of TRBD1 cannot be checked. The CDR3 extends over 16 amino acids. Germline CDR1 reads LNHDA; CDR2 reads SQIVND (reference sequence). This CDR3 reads CASMGGVPSGANVLTF.

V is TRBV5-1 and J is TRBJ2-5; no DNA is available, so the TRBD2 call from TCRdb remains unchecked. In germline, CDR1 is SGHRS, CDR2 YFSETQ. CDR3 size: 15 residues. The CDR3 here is CASSFDLGTSGTTYF.

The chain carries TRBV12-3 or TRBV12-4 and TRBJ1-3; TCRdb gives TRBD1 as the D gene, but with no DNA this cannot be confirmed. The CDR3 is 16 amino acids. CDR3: CASSLATGANGNTIYF.

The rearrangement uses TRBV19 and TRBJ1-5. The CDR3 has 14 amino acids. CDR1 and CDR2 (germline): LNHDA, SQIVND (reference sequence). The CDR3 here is CASSIRQGPQPQHF.

The CDR3 here is CASSPTGQYEQYF. This chain uses TRBV7-2 with TRBJ2-7; the TCRdb call, TRBD1, lacks DNA for checking. Germline assignment: CDR1 SGHTA and CDR2 FQGNSA. The CDR3 is 13 residues long.

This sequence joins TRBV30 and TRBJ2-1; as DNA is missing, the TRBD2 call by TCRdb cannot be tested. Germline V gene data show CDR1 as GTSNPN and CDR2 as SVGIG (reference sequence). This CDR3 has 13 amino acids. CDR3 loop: CAWSVAGVNEQFF.

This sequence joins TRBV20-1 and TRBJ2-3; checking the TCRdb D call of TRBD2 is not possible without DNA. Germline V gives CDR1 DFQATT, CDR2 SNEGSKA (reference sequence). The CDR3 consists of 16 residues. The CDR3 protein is CSARAGLAGVIDTQYF.

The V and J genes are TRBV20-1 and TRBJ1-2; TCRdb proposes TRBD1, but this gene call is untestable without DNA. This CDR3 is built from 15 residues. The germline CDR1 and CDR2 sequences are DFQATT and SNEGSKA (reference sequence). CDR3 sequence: CSARDLAEGGYGYTF.